This entry lists 7 T cell receptor beta chains sequenced from one sample in a study of T cells expressing NK-cell markers. Following a re-call of the 5' RACE reads, TCRdb has one entry per CDR3 protein and lacks DNA. The sample table sets out about 390,000 distinct CDR3 sequences. The sample consisted of blood T cells: a sorted CD56 or NKG2C T cell subset, CD4+ or CD8+ T cells, or bulk PBMC T cells (not recorded which). The source of these receptors is a woman in her forties or fifties in good health.

The CDR3 loop is CASSLQGTNSPLHF. The V and J genes are TRBV3-1 and TRBJ1-6; TCRdb selects TRBD1, and the lack of DNA leaves this call unchecked. The CDR3 is made up of 14 amino acids. Germline loops: CDR1 LGHDT, CDR2 YNNKEL (reference sequence).

The chain has TRBV19 and TRBJ2-5; TCRdb returns TRBD1, unconfirmable since there is no DNA. This CDR3 spans 13 amino acids. Germline CDR1 and CDR2: LNHDA and SQIVND (reference sequence). CDR3 sequence reads: CASSIGGAGTQYF.

V and J are TRBV5-1 and TRBJ1-4. This CDR3 spans 14 amino acids. The germline V gene has CDR1 SGHRS and CDR2 YFSETQ. The CDR3 is CASSLAWREEKLFF. The full variable domain, completed using reference TRBV5-1 and TRBJ1-4, is KAGVTQTPRYLIKTRGQQVTLSCSPISGHRSVSWYQQTPGQGLQFLFEYFSETQRNKGNFPGRFSGRQFSNSRSEMNVSTLELGDSALYLCASSLAWREEKLFFGSGTQLSVL.

The rearrangement joins TRBV19 to TRBJ1-1. CDR3 length equals 14 residues. The germline gives CDR1 LNHDA, CDR2 SQIVND (reference sequence). This CDR3 reads CASSIQSLNTEAFF.

The chain couples TRBV7-9 to TRBJ2-1. Germline assignment: CDR1 SEHNR and CDR2 FQNEAQ (reference sequence). The CDR3 sequence is 19 residues long. The CDR3 loop is CASSFSPWVSLSSYNEQFF.

The chain is built from TRBV19 and TRBJ2-5; TCRdb names TRBD1, which stays unverified in the absence of DNA. The germline CDR1 and CDR2 sequences are LNHDA and SQIVND (reference sequence). This CDR3 has 16 residues. This CDR3 is CASSIGSWTVQETQYF.

The chain carries TRBV7-2 and TRBJ1-1; the D call of TRBD1 rests on TCRdb alone, since no DNA is present to check it. The CDR3 length is 15 residues. Germline loops: CDR1 SGHTA, CDR2 FQGNSA. This chain's CDR3 is CASSLAGGDNHEAFF.